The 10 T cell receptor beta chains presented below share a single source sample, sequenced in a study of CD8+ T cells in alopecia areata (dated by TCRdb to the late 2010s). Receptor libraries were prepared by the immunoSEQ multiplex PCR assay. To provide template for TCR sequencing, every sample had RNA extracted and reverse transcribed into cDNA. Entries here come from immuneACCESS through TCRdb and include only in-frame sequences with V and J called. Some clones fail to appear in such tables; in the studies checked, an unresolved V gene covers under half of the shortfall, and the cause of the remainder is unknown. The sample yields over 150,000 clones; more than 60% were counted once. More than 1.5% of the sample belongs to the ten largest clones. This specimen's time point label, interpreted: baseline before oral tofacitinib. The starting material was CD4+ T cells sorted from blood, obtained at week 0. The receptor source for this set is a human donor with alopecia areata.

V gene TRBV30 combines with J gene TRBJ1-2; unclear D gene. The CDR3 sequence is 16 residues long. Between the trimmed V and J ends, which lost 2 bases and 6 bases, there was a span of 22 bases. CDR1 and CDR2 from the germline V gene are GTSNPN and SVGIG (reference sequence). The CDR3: CAWSRFISGISDGYTF. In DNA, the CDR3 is TGTGCCTGGAGTCGATTTATTTCGGGGATCTCTGATGGCTACACCTTC. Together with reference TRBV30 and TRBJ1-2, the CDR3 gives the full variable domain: SQTIHQWPATLVQPVGSPLSLECTVEGTSNPNLYWYRQAAGRGLQLLFYSVGIGQISSEVPQNLSASRPQDRQFILSSKKLLLSDSGFYLCAWSRFISGISDGYTFGSGTRLTVV.

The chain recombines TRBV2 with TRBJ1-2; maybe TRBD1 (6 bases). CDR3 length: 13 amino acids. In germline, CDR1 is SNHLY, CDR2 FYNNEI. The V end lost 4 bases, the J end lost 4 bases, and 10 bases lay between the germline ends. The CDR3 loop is CASSADRGYGYTF. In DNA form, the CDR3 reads TGTGCCAGCAGTGCGGACAGAGGCTATGGCTACACCTTC.

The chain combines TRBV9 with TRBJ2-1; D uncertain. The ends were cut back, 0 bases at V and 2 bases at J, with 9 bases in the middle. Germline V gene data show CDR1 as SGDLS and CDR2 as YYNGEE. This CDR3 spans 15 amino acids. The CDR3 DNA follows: TGTGCCAGCAGCGTAGCCGCATTAGCCTACAATGAGCAGTTCTTC. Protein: CASSVAALAYNEQFF.

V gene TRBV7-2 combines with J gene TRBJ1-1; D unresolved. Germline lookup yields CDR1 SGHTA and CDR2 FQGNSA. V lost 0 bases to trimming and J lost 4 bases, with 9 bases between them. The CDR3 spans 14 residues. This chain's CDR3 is CASSLAPAGTEAFF. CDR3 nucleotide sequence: TGTGCCAGCAGCTTAGCTCCGGCGGGCACTGAAGCTTTCTTT.

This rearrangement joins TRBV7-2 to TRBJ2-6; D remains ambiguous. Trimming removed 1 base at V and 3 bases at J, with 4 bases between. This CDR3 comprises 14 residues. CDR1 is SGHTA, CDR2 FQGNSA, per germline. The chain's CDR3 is CASSLGIGANVLTF. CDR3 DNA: TGTGCCAGCAGCTTAGGGATTGGGGCCAACGTCCTGACTTTC.

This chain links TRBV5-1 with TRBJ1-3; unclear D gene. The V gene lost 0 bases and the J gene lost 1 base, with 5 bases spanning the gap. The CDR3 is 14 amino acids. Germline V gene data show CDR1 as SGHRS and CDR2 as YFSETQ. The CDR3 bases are TGCGCCAGCAGCTTGGATGCATCTGGAAACACCATATATTTT. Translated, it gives CASSLDASGNTIYF.

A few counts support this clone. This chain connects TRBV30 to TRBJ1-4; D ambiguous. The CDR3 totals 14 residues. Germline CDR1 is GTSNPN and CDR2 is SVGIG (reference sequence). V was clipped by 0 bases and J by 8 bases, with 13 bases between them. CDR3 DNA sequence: TGTGCCTGGAGTGTACACAAGAGTGGGGAAAAACTGTTTTTT. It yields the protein CAWSVHKSGEKLFF.

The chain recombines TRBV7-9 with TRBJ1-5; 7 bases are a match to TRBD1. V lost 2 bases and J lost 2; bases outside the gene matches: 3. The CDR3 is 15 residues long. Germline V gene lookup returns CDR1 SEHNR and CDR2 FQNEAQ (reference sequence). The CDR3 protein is CASSLSGQGNQPQHF. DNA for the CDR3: TGTGCCAGCAGCTTATCTGGACAGGGCAATCAGCCCCAGCATTTT.

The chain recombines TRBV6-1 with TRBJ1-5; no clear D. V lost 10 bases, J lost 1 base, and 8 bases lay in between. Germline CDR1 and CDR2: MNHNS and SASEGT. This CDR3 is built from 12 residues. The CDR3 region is CATPASNQPQHF. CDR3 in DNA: TGTGCCACTCCAGCGAGCAATCAGCCCCAGCATTTT.

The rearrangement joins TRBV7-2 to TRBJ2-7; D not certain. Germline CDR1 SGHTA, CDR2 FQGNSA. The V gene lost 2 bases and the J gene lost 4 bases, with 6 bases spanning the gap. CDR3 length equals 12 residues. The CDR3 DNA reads TGTGCCAGCAGCTTAACTCAGTACGAGCAGTACTTC. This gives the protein CASSLTQYEQYF.